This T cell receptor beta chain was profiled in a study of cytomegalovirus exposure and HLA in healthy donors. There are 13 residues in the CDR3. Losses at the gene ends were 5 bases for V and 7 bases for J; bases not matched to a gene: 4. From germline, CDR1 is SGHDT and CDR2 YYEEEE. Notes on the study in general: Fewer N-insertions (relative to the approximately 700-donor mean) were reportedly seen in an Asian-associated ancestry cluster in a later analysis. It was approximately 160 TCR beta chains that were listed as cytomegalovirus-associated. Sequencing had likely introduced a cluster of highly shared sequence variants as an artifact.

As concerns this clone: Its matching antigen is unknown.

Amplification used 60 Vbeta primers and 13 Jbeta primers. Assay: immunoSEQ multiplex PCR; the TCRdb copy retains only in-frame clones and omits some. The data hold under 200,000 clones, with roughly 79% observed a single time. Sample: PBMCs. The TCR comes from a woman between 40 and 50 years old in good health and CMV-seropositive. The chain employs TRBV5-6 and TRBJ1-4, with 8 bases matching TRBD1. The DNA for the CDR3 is TGTGCCAGCAGACCGACAGGGGTTGAAAAACTGTTTTTT. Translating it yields CASRPTGVEKLFF.